Below are 7 T cell receptor beta chains sequenced from a single sample in a study of blood T cells in healthy people across ages. A sample-barcoded 5' primer and a J-beta primer mix were used in a second PCR of roughly 7 to 11 cycles. Each CDR3 protein is one row after TCRdb ran MiXCR on the 5' RACE reads. The profile shows 900,000 to 950,000 distinct CDR3 sequences, almost 30% of them singletons. These data also featured in a second study, about T cells of mothers and their children.

Sequenced: blood. These receptors were collected from a middle-aged woman in good health.

On this clonotype itself: A read error may explain this, as a much larger clone is one base away. The chain couples TRBV6-1 to TRBJ2-5; no firm D call. The assigned J gene may be wrong: the sequence end matches TRBJ2-7 better. Looked up from germline, CDR1 is MNHNS and CDR2 is SASEGT. This CDR3 spans 11 amino acids. The CDR3 bases are TGTGCCAGCGGTGAACCCCACGAGCAGTACTTC. Translating gives CASGEPHEQYF.

Only a few counts were recorded for this clonotype. This chain connects TRBV27 to TRBJ2-2; TRBD2 matches at 7 bases. The V gene end was trimmed by 10 bases and the J gene end by 6 bases; junction bases not matched to a gene: 14. The CDR3 is made up of 15 amino acids. Per the germline V gene, CDR1 is MNHEY and CDR2 is SMNVEV (reference sequence). The CDR3 DNA follows: TGTGCCACCCAGACTAGCTTGATAACCGCCGGGGAGCTGTTTTTT. Its translation: CATQTSLITAGELFF.

The genes are TRBV12-3 or TRBV12-4 and TRBJ2-7; 10 bases are a match to TRBD1. CDR3 length equals 16 residues. V shed 6 bases and J 7 bases; nucleotides not matched to a gene: 15. CDR3 in DNA: TGTGCCAGCAGGGGCGGGACAGGGGCCGCCTACAATGAGCAGTACTTC. As protein: CASRGGTGAAYNEQYF.

This clonotype was observed many times. V usage is TRBV15 and J usage is TRBJ2-5; 10 bases fit TRBD1. This CDR3 is built from 16 residues. Germline values: CDR1 LNHNV, CDR2 YYDKDF (reference sequence). V trimming: 4 bases; J trimming: 5 bases; junction bases outside the gene matches: 10. The CDR3 reads CATSKKGQGRTETQYF. CDR3 DNA: TGTGCCACCAGCAAGAAGGGACAGGGGCGGACGGAGACCCAGTACTTC.

This clonotype has just a few counts. The CDR3 region has the DNA TGTGCCACCGCAATACGGACAGCGAACACTGAAGCTTTCTTT. It is translated as CATAIRTANTEAFF. V is TRBV15 and J is TRBJ1-1; D is perhaps TRBD1 (6 bases). Per germline, CDR1 LNHNV and CDR2 YYDKDF (reference sequence). Trimming took 8 bases from V and 1 from J, leaving 14 bases between them. The CDR3 covers 14 residues.

In its sample, this clonotype was seen once. The rearrangement joins TRBV5-1 to TRBJ2-4; either TRBD1 or TRBD2 may supply D (5 bases each). The CDR3 consists of 16 residues. With 4 bases removed from V and 0 bases from J, the gap between germline ends came to 14 bases. Germline CDR1 and CDR2: SGHRS and YFSETQ. In nucleotides, the CDR3 is TGCGCCAGCAGCACCTCCTGGGGGTTAGCCAAAAACATTCAGTACTTC. Protein sequence: CASSTSWGLAKNIQYF.

V is TRBV28 and J is TRBJ2-5; D may be TRBD1 or TRBD2 (6 bases each). CDR3 length: 17 residues. Germline V gene lookup returns CDR1 MDHEN and CDR2 SYDVKM. V was pared by 3 bases and J by 4 bases, with 21 bases between. In nucleotides, the CDR3 is TGTGCCAGCAGTTTTCGAGTTTATCGGGGGCCTGTAGAGACCCAGTACTTC. It encodes CASSFRVYRGPVETQYF.